This TCR beta chain was sequenced in a study of blood T cell repertoires in COVID-19. About the study: The origin of the acute and convalescent COVID-19 samples was the United States, Italy and Spain. PBMCs, B-cell-depleted T cells, or T cells provided the cDNA or gDNA that made up the material.

This clone was seen a few times. Looked up from germline, CDR1 is MNHEY and CDR2 is SVGAGI. CDR3 size: 15 residues. The V gene lost 0 bases and the J gene lost 1 base, with 9 bases spanning the gap. Authors' processing steps: Nucleated cell counts were estimated from reference gene primer amplification. Generated by immunoSEQ multiplex PCR, the TCRdb table keeps only in-frame clones and is missing some. The D gene and trimming were derived from the DNA, and the V and J assignments and clone size from that table. The data contain 45,000 to 65,000 clones, nearly 90% of them seen just once; the ten biggest clones take up approximately 10%.

The sequence was collected from an elderly man with active or convalescent COVID-19. The chain couples TRBV6-5 to TRBJ1-1, with D unresolved. The sample was peripheral blood. CDR3 protein: CASSYSAATNTEAFF. The CDR3 DNA follows: TGTGCCAGCAGTTACTCGGCAGCGACGAACACTGAAGCTTTCTTT.